A selection of T cell receptor beta chains follows, all from one sample in a study of sequential checkpoint blockade in melanoma. Assay: immunoSEQ multiplex PCR; the TCRdb copy retains only in-frame clones and omits some. The data hold approximately 10,000 clones, with around 73% observed a single time. The sequenced sample was CD8+ T cells sorted from blood (inferred from file names), obtained from a patient given nivolumab and ipilimumab in sequence. The receptor source for this set is a human donor with melanoma. Both conserved end residues are part of each CDR3. A D gene is named only where the DNA matches it firmly. Some rows mark clone size as missing; the rest say once, few, many or name a class of expanded clone.

clone size	D gene	V gene	J gene	CDR3 DNA	CDR3 protein
-	TRBD2	TRBV4-2	TRBJ2-2	TGTGCCAGCAGCCAAGTGTTGCGGGAGGGCCCCACCGGGGAGCTGTTTTTT	CASSQVLREGPTGELFF
-	TRBD2	TRBV6-4	TRBJ2-1	TGTGCCAGCAGTGATATAGCGGGAGTCCCCTACAATGAGCAGTTCTTC	CASSDIAGVPYNEQFF
-	-	TRBV29-1	TRBJ2-5	TGCAGCGTTGAGAGGGCGGGCCCGAGCCAAGAGACCCAGTACTTC	CSVERAGPSQETQYF
-	TRBD1	TRBV28	TRBJ1-1	TGTGCCAGCATCGGAGAGGGGGGGGACAGGGAAGCTTTCTTT	CASIGEGGDREAFF
-	-	TRBV29-1	TRBJ2-1	TGCAGCGTTCCGGAGAACTCCTACAATGAGCAGTTCTTC	CSVPENSYNEQFF
-	-	TRBV7-9	TRBJ2-3	TGTGCCAGCAGCTTAAGGCGGGTCACCCCCACAGATACGCAGTATTTT	CASSLRRVTPTDTQYF
-	TRBD1	TRBV28	TRBJ2-7	TGTGCCAGCATCCTGACAGGGGCTTCCTACGAGCAGTACTTC	CASILTGASYEQYF
-	-	TRBV27	TRBJ2-1	TGTGCCAGCAGTTTAAAAGGGAGCTCCTACAATGAGCAGTTCTTC	CASSLKGSSYNEQFF
-	-	TRBV27	TRBJ1-2	TGTGCCAGCAGCCCCGGTGCTAACTATGGCTACACCTTC	CASSPGANYGYTF
-	TRBD1	TRBV7-3	TRBJ1-4	TGTGCCAGCAGACCGGGACAGACTAATGAAAAACTGTTTTTT	CASRPGQTNEKLFF
once	TRBD2	TRBV7-8	TRBJ2-5	TGTGCCAGCAGCAGCACCTGGCGGGAGGGCCTGGAGACCCAGTACTTC	CASSSTWREGLETQYF
few	-	TRBV7-7	TRBJ2-1	TGTGCTAGCAGCTTGGCACCTTTCCAGGGAAATGAGCAGTTCTTC	CASSLAPFQGNEQFF
-	TRBD1	TRBV4-1	TRBJ2-2	TGCGCCAGCAGCCAGACGGACAGGCCGGGGACCGGGGAGCTGTTTTTT	CASSQTDRPGTGELFF
medium-sized	-	TRBV9	TRBJ1-4	TGTGCCAGCAGCGTAGCCGGAGCTAATGAAAAACTGTTTTTT	CASSVAGANEKLFF
-	TRBD2	TRBV5-1	TRBJ2-3	TGCGCCAGCAGCTTGGCTAGCGGGAGTAGCACAGATACGCAGTATTTT	CASSLASGSSTDTQYF
-	TRBD2	TRBV6-4	TRBJ2-7	TGTGCCAGCAGTGACGGGCGTCAGCGGGAATCTCCCTACGAGCAGTACTTC	CASSDGRQRESPYEQYF
-	TRBD2	TRBV5-4	TRBJ2-3	TGTGCCAGCAGCCTTAGCGGGAGGGGAGATACGCAGTATTTT	CASSLSGRGDTQYF
once	TRBD2	TRBV9	TRBJ2-3	TGTGCCAGCAGCACTAGCGGGAATGGGGATACGCAGTATTTT	CASSTSGNGDTQYF
-	TRBD1	TRBV5-5	TRBJ1-2	TGTGCCAGCAGCCCCCAGGACAGGGGCTATGGCTACACCTTC	CASSPQDRGYGYTF
few	-	TRBV1	TRBJ2-5	TGCACCAGCAGCCGGGGACTAGCGGGGCCTCAAGAGACCCAGTACTTC	CTSSRGLAGPQETQYF
-	-	TRBV18	TRBJ1-2	TGTGCCAGCTCACCACCCGAGGTTGGGTCTGGCTACACCTTC	CASSPPEVGSGYTF
-	-	TRBV7-6	TRBJ2-3	TGTGCCAGCAGCTTAGGCGAGGGTTATGCAGATACGCAGTATTTT	CASSLGEGYADTQYF
-	TRBD1	TRBV4-1	TRBJ2-7	TGCGCCAGCAGCCAGGCAGGGACAGGGGGCTACGAGCAGTACTTC	CASSQAGTGGYEQYF
-	-	TRBV9	TRBJ2-5	TGTGCCAGCAGCTCCAGGGGCCAAGAGACCCAGTACTTC	CASSSRGQETQYF
-	-	TRBV19	TRBJ2-7	TGTGCCAGTAGTATCGTGGCGGCGGACGAGCAGTACTTC	CASSIVAADEQYF
-	-	TRBV27	TRBJ2-2	TGTGCCAGCAGTTTCGGACGGCGGGCCGGGGAGCTGTTTTTT	CASSFGRRAGELFF